Presented here are 10 T cell receptor beta chains from one specimen sequenced in a study of T-cell reconstitution after alpha-beta-depleted transplantation in children. Preparation of the TCRbeta library used unique molecular identifiers. TCRdb itself ran the PCR reads through MiXCR, one entry per CDR3 protein. The repertoire holds hundreds of thousands of distinct CDR3 sequences, about an eighth seen once, with approximately 2% in the top ten. Sequenced here: PBMCs, mostly from graft donor cells, sampled 360 days after TCRalphabeta/CD19-depleted stem cell transplant. The source is a male patient younger than 18 who had a stem cell transplant for acute myeloid leukemia, so the T cells may come from the graft donor.

In this sample, this clonotype turned up many times. The chain employs TRBV4-2 and TRBJ2-1, with D possibly being TRBD2 (5 bases). Germline CDR1 LGHNA, CDR2 YNFKEQ. The CDR3 covers 15 residues. V was pared by 4 bases and J by 1 base, with 11 bases between. The DNA of the CDR3 is TGTGCCAGCAGCCCCGTAGGGAGTTCCTACAATGAGCAGTTCTTC. Amino acid sequence: CASSPVGSSYNEQFF.

V is TRBV7-6 and J is TRBJ2-1; 9 positions agree with TRBD2. V shed 7 bases, J shed 8 bases, and the junction held 9 bases outside the gene matches. Germline V lookup: CDR1 SGHVS, CDR2 FNYEAQ. The CDR3 totals 14 residues. The CDR3 DNA is TGTGCCAGCACCCTGGGACTAGCTTGGGATGAGCAGTTCTTC. It encodes CASTLGLAWDEQFF.

This clonotype was recorded many times. The chain uses TRBV27 and TRBJ2-1; tentatively, D is TRBD2 (5 bases). V was shortened by 5 bases and J by 7 bases, with 21 bases between the two germline ends. Per the germline V gene, CDR1 is MNHEY and CDR2 is SMNVEV (reference sequence). This CDR3 spans 16 amino acids. CDR3 sequence: CASSTSGLPVRNEQFF. CDR3 nucleotide sequence: TGTGCCAGCAGTACCTCCGGACTCCCCGTGAGGAATGAGCAGTTCTTC.

There are a few counts of this clonotype. The V call is TRBV5-1, the J call TRBJ1-2; D not resolved. The CDR3 totals 14 residues. V lost 0 bases to trimming and J lost 2 bases, with 8 bases between them. The germline V gene has CDR1 SGHRS and CDR2 YFSETQ. The CDR3: CASSLALGNYGYTF. The CDR3 nucleotides are TGCGCCAGCAGCTTGGCCTTGGGGAACTATGGCTACACCTTC.

The sample holds a few counts of this clonotype. This chain links TRBV5-6 with TRBJ2-1, with 9 bases fitting TRBD2. Trimming at V came to 3 bases and at J to 3 bases, leaving 10 bases not matched to a gene. Germline values: CDR1 SGHDT, CDR2 YYEEEE. The CDR3 is 17 amino acids. CDR3 nucleotide sequence: TGTGCCAGCAGCTCCACCCCTGGCGGGAGGGTCTACAATGAGCAGTTCTTC. Protein sequence: CASSSTPGGRVYNEQFF.

This clonotype was seen only a few times. This sequence joins TRBV24-1 and TRBJ2-3, with D uncertain. V lost 2 bases and J lost 2, with 10 bases in between. The CDR3 covers 15 residues. Germline CDR1 reads KGHDR; CDR2 reads SFDVKD. The DNA of the CDR3 is TGTGCCACCAGTGATTCCCTCCGACCCACAGATACGCAGTATTTT. Protein sequence: CATSDSLRPTDTQYF.

This clonotype has a single count. The gene calls are TRBV12-5 and TRBJ2-7; the match to TRBD1 covers 9 bases. In germline, CDR1 is LGHNT, CDR2 FRNRAP. The CDR3 sequence is 15 residues long. V was pared by 5 bases and J by 2 bases, with 7 bases of the junction left unmatched. The CDR3 loop reads CASGMTGTGTYEQYF. The CDR3 DNA follows: TGTGCTAGTGGTATGACCGGGACAGGGACCTACGAGCAGTACTTC.

CDR3 sequence: CARGDRGWTGELFF. The CDR3 DNA reads as TGTGCCAGGGGGGACAGGGGATGGACCGGGGAGCTGTTTTTT. The rearrangement links TRBV27 to TRBJ2-2; 10 bases match TRBD1. This CDR3 comprises 14 residues. Germline-derived CDR1 and CDR2 are MNHEY and SMNVEV (reference sequence). Trimming took 9 bases from V and 5 from J; bases not matched to a gene: 6.

This clonotype was counted at least ten times. The chain combines TRBV29-1 with TRBJ2-7; D remains ambiguous. The V end was cut by 7 bases, the J end by 0 bases, with 10 bases between. Germline-derived CDR1 and CDR2 are SQVTM and ANQGSEA. CDR3 length: 12 amino acids. The CDR3 sequence is CSALTFSYEQYF. CDR3 sequence (DNA): TGCAGCGCGCTGACATTCTCCTACGAGCAGTACTTC.

This clonotype was recorded a few times. The gene calls are TRBV7-9 and TRBJ2-4; 9 nucleotides line up with TRBD2. V dropped 4 bases and J dropped 5; count of bases not matched to a gene: 12. The CDR3 sequence is 17 residues long. Germline V lookup: CDR1 SEHNR, CDR2 FQNEAQ (reference sequence). The CDR3 is CASSSPRSREGQNIQYF. In nucleotides, the CDR3 is TGTGCCAGCAGCTCCCCTCGCTCGCGGGAGGGCCAAAACATTCAGTACTTC.